This T cell receptor (beta chain) originates from a study of shared clonotypes between healthy human individuals. Remarks on this clone: Additional DNA sequences in this sample encode the identical CDR3.

Profiled with immunoSEQ multiplex PCR; TCRdb holds only in-frame clones, not every one. This sample has roughly 1,100,000 clones, with more than 60% found just once. CDR3 length equals 14 residues. V dropped 3 bases and J dropped 5 bases, with 10 bases sitting between them. Germline V gene lookup returns CDR1 MNHEY and CDR2 SMNVEV (reference sequence). The chain recombines TRBV27 with TRBJ1-4; a weak D match, TRBD1 (6 bases). The sample taken for sequencing was memory CD4+ T cells sorted from blood. Documented subset: CD45RA-negative fraction. The sequence came from a man between 18 and 29 years old in good health. The CDR3 coding sequence is TGTGCCAGCAGTTTGGGGGGGCAGAATGAAAAACTGTTTTTT. Translated, it gives CASSLGGQNEKLFF.